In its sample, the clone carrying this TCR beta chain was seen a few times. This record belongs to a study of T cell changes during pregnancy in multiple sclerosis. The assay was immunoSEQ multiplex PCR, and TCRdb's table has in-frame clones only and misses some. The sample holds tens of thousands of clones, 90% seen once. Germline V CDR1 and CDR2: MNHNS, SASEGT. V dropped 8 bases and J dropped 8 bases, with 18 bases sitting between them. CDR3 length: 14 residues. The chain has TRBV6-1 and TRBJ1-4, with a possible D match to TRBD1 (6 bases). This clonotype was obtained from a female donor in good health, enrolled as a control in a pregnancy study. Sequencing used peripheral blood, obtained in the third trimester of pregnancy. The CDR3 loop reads CASGGGQGSEKLFF. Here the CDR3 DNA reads TGTGCCAGCGGGGGGGGGCAGGGGAGCGAAAAACTGTTTTTT.